This is a list of T cell receptor beta chains from one sample in a study of response to subunit inactivated influenza vaccine. TCRdb passed the RT-PCR reads through MiXCR, listing each CDR3 protein once. This sample has about 530,000 distinct CDR3 sequences, with under 15% found just once. This sample comprised PBMCs from blood, obtained roughly 6 weeks after vaccination. The receptors stem from a middle-aged man who received an inactivated influenza vaccine. The CDR3 runs from the conserved cysteine through the conserved F or W. Fields, in order: D gene, clone size, J gene, V gene, CDR3 DNA, CDR3 protein. The D gene is left open where the match is weak. Only part of the rows carry a size: once, few, many, or a class if the clone is expanded.

d_gene: .; abundance: .; j_gene: TRBJ2-1; v_gene: TRBV28; CDR3nt: TGTGCCAGCAGTTTGGACGGACTGGATGAGCAGTTCTTC; CDR3aa: CASSLDGLDEQFF
d_gene: TRBD2; abundance: .; j_gene: TRBJ2-2; v_gene: TRBV6-2/TRBV6-3; CDR3nt: TGTGCCAGCAGTGGGGGACTAGCCGGGGAGCTGTTTTTT; CDR3aa: CASSGGLAGELFF
d_gene: .; abundance: .; j_gene: TRBJ1-1; v_gene: TRBV12-3/TRBV12-4; CDR3nt: TGTGCCAGCAGTTTTGGGGGACCCCACACTGAAGCTTTCTTT; CDR3aa: CASSFGGPHTEAFF
d_gene: .; abundance: few; j_gene: TRBJ2-7; v_gene: TRBV29-1; CDR3nt: TGCAGCGTTGAAAGGGGGGGTATCGGCGAGCAGTACTTC; CDR3aa: CSVERGGIGEQYF
d_gene: .; abundance: few; j_gene: TRBJ1-1; v_gene: TRBV20-1; CDR3nt: TGCAGTGCTAGAAGTGGGGGCCTCGGTGAAGCTTTCTTT; CDR3aa: CSARSGGLGEAFF
d_gene: .; abundance: .; j_gene: TRBJ1-1; v_gene: TRBV7-8; CDR3nt: TGTGCCAGCAGCTTAATACGGACTTTGGGGCTGAAGGATGCTTTCTTT; CDR3aa: CASSLIRTLGLKDAFF
d_gene: TRBD1; abundance: .; j_gene: TRBJ2-1; v_gene: TRBV18; CDR3nt: TGTGCCAGCTCACCAAATTCCCCGAACAGGGGTCTAGGGTACAATGAGCAGTTCTTC; CDR3aa: CASSPNSPNRGLGYNEQFF
d_gene: .; abundance: .; j_gene: TRBJ2-4; v_gene: TRBV5-1; CDR3nt: TGCGCCAGCAGCTTGGGACAGATTCTAGCCAAAAACATTCAGTACTTC; CDR3aa: CASSLGQILAKNIQYF
d_gene: TRBD2; abundance: .; j_gene: TRBJ2-3; v_gene: TRBV24-1; CDR3nt: TGTGCCACCAGTGATATAGGCGGGGGAACAGATACGCAGTATTTT; CDR3aa: CATSDIGGGTDTQYF
d_gene: .; abundance: few; j_gene: TRBJ2-1; v_gene: TRBV4-3; CDR3nt: TGCGCCAGCAGCCAAGGCCTAAGAGGGAGCTCCTACAATGAGCAGTTCTTC; CDR3aa: CASSQGLRGSSYNEQFF
d_gene: TRBD1; abundance: many; j_gene: TRBJ2-6; v_gene: TRBV5-1; CDR3nt: TGCGCCAGCAGCCACCCACCGGGACAGGATATCTCTGGGGCCAACGTCCTGACTTTC; CDR3aa: CASSHPPGQDISGANVLTF
d_gene: TRBD2; abundance: few; j_gene: TRBJ2-7; v_gene: TRBV11-2; CDR3nt: TGTGCCAGCAGCTCCCGACGGCGGGGGGCTAGCGGTGCCTACGAGCAGTACTTC; CDR3aa: CASSSRRRGASGAYEQYF
d_gene: TRBD1; abundance: few; j_gene: TRBJ2-7; v_gene: TRBV7-2; CDR3nt: TGTGCCAGCAGCTTAGCCCCCACGTTTTTCGCCACAGGGGGCTCCTACGAGCAGTACTTC; CDR3aa: CASSLAPTFFATGGSYEQYF
d_gene: .; abundance: many; j_gene: TRBJ2-1; v_gene: TRBV5-1; CDR3nt: TGCGCCAGCAGCTTGGCCAACAATGAGCAGTTCTTC; CDR3aa: CASSLANNEQFF
d_gene: .; abundance: many; j_gene: TRBJ2-1; v_gene: TRBV29-1; CDR3nt: TGCAGCGCCCTTGGGAGGAAGAATGAGCAGTTCTTC; CDR3aa: CSALGRKNEQFF
d_gene: .; abundance: many; j_gene: TRBJ1-2; v_gene: TRBV5-6; CDR3nt: TGTGCCAGCCGCCCCATGGGGGGCGCCTATGGCTACACCTTC; CDR3aa: CASRPMGGAYGYTF
d_gene: .; abundance: many; j_gene: TRBJ2-2; v_gene: TRBV7-2; CDR3nt: TGTGCCAGCAGCTTAGGGGGGACAACTACCGGGGAGCTGTTTTTT; CDR3aa: CASSLGGTTTGELFF
d_gene: .; abundance: few; j_gene: TRBJ2-7; v_gene: TRBV5-1; CDR3nt: TGCGCCAGCAGCTTCCGGCCCGGCTCCGAGCAGTACTTC; CDR3aa: CASSFRPGSEQYF
d_gene: .; abundance: .; j_gene: TRBJ1-2; v_gene: TRBV3-1; CDR3nt: TGTGCCAGCAGCTCCAAGAGGCACGGGGGCTACACCTTC; CDR3aa: CASSSKRHGGYTF
d_gene: TRBD2; abundance: .; j_gene: TRBJ2-7; v_gene: TRBV7-2; CDR3nt: TGTGCCAGCAGCTTCCCAACCGCAGCGGGGCTGCACGAGCAGTACTTC; CDR3aa: CASSFPTAAGLHEQYF
d_gene: .; abundance: many; j_gene: TRBJ1-3; v_gene: TRBV10-3; CDR3nt: TGTGCCATCAGGGACAACTCTGGAAACACCATATATTTT; CDR3aa: CAIRDNSGNTIYF
d_gene: TRBD2; abundance: many; j_gene: TRBJ2-1; v_gene: TRBV20-1; CDR3nt: TGCAGTGCTCCTAGCGGGAGTAAATACAATGAGCAGTTCTTC; CDR3aa: CSAPSGSKYNEQFF
d_gene: .; abundance: .; j_gene: TRBJ2-7; v_gene: TRBV23-1; CDR3nt: TGCGCCAGCAGTCAATCTAGAGGACAGCCTCAAACCAATTACGAGCAGTACTTC; CDR3aa: CASSQSRGQPQTNYEQYF
d_gene: TRBD1; abundance: few; j_gene: TRBJ2-1; v_gene: TRBV5-8; CDR3nt: TGTGCCAGCAGCATACGGGACAGGGGGGCCTACAATGAGCAGTTCTTC; CDR3aa: CASSIRDRGAYNEQFF
d_gene: .; abundance: few; j_gene: TRBJ2-4; v_gene: TRBV11-2; CDR3nt: TGTGCCAGCAGCTTAGATGGGGGCTCGTCCAAAAACATTCAGTACTTC; CDR3aa: CASSLDGGSSKNIQYF
d_gene: .; abundance: few; j_gene: TRBJ2-5; v_gene: TRBV6-1; CDR3nt: TGTGCCAGCAGTCAAAGCACAGAGACCCAGTACTTC; CDR3aa: CASSQSTETQYF
d_gene: TRBD2; abundance: few; j_gene: TRBJ2-7; v_gene: TRBV28; CDR3nt: TGTGCCAGCAGCCTCGGACTAGCGGGACCCTCCTACGAGCAGTACTTC; CDR3aa: CASSLGLAGPSYEQYF
d_gene: TRBD1; abundance: .; j_gene: TRBJ2-7; v_gene: TRBV30; CDR3nt: TGTGCCTGGGCCTATCCGGGACAGGGGGCCGAGCAGTACTTC; CDR3aa: CAWAYPGQGAEQYF
d_gene: TRBD2; abundance: many; j_gene: TRBJ2-1; v_gene: TRBV29-1; CDR3nt: TGCAGCGTTGGTATTGGGACTAGCGGGGGGAATGAGCAGTTCTTC; CDR3aa: CSVGIGTSGGNEQFF
d_gene: TRBD1; abundance: many; j_gene: TRBJ2-7; v_gene: TRBV10-3; CDR3nt: TGTGCCATCAGCGAACTGGGGACAGGGGGCGACGAGCAGTACTTC; CDR3aa: CAISELGTGGDEQYF
d_gene: TRBD1; abundance: .; j_gene: TRBJ2-2; v_gene: TRBV20-1; CDR3nt: TGCAGTGCTAGAGGGGTACAGGGGTCAACCGGGGAGCTGTCTTTT; CDR3aa: CSARGVQGSTGELSF